The rows below give T cell receptor beta chains drawn from one sample of a study of beta chain features in type 1 diabetes. This table comes from immunoSEQ multiplex PCR, and its TCRdb copy is limited to in-frame clones, with some not included. The table has about 640,000 clones, 9.5% to 15% seen once. Sequenced: naive CD4+ T cells from blood. These receptors came from a man aged 30-40 years with type 1 diabetes. The CDR3 runs from the conserved cysteine through the conserved F or W. Fields, in order: V gene, J gene, CDR3 protein.

>TRBV2|TRBJ1-1
CASSSRNLNTEAFF
>TRBV7-7|TRBJ2-1
CASSLVVWLASYNEQFF
>TRBV27|TRBJ1-5
CASSFGGQPQHF
>TRBV11-3|TRBJ2-7
CASAGSTPYEQYF
>TRBV7-7|TRBJ2-3
CASSLTGDPTDTQYF
>TRBV29-1|TRBJ2-1
CSVEDSGVQFSYNEQFF
>TRBV14|TRBJ2-7
CASSQIFGGDEQYF
>TRBV9|TRBJ1-1
CASSSSGADLGSEAFF
>TRBV5-4|TRBJ1-2
CASSYWTGGNYGYTF
>TRBV21-1|TRBJ2-3
CASSSTARWGTQYF
>TRBV6-5|TRBJ2-1
CASSFPGTTEQFF
>TRBV19|TRBJ1-5
CASQLQVYSNQPQHF
>TRBV5-1|TRBJ2-5
CASSLEGLENETQYF
>TRBV7-3|TRBJ2-5
CASSRQVQETQYF
>TRBV18|TRBJ2-2
CASSPSGQGRELFF
>TRBV6-6|TRBJ2-6
CASSYLRAGANVLTF
>TRBV6-6|TRBJ1-3
CASIDGLPGNTIYF
>TRBV7-9|TRBJ2-2
CASSPGEVSTGELFF
>TRBV18|TRBJ1-5
CASSPGTQPQHF
>TRBV7-2|TRBJ2-3
CASRRTSGTSTDTQYF
>TRBV29-1|TRBJ2-7
CSVAGTFHEQYF
>TRBV6-5|TRBJ1-1
CASSYDRSMNTEAFF
>TRBV5-4|TRBJ1-1
CASSLGGRVLNTEAFF
>TRBV23-1|TRBJ1-6
CASSRSQSSGDNSPLHF
>TRBV6-5|TRBJ2-5
CASTGAGAGETQYF
>TRBV9|TRBJ2-6
CASSGWTSAGANVLTF
>TRBV4-3|TRBJ1-4
CASSQGDGGVREKLFF
>TRBV5-4|TRBJ2-1
CASSLRGGVYNEQFF
>TRBV5-1|TRBJ1-2
CASSPGQGSYGYTF
>TRBV28|TRBJ1-2
CASSLTATNYGYTF
>TRBV29-1|TRBJ1-2
CSVEVAGTSTGGYTF
>TRBV19|TRBJ2-5
CASSMGARGETQYF
>TRBV7-3|TRBJ1-1
CASSLVGVGTEAFF
>TRBV7-8|TRBJ2-1
CASCLQDSSYNEQFF
>TRBV7-6|TRBJ2-5
CASSLAVSETQYF
>TRBV30|TRBJ2-7
CAWSGNGYEQYF
>TRBV7-6|TRBJ2-5
CASSLRPAAGAQETQYF
>TRBV2|TRBJ2-4
CASTRGRGKNIQYF
>TRBV7-9|TRBJ1-6
CASSPGQGDSPLHF
>TRBV10-2|TRBJ2-7
CASSESGDRVWYF
>TRBV7-2|TRBJ1-5
CASSAGEGGSPQHF
>TRBV4-2|TRBJ2-7
CASSQDSGVSSYEQYF
>TRBV5-1|TRBJ2-4
CASSFGLDGRDIQYF
>TRBV2|TRBJ2-6
CATYRDTRSGANVLTF
>TRBV10-3|TRBJ1-2
CAISESGEFNYGYTF
>TRBV5-4|TRBJ2-1
CASSQLAGDNEQFF
>TRBV7-2|TRBJ2-7
CASSPGYEQYF
>TRBV6-5|TRBJ2-3
CASSYPGTSTDTQYF
>TRBV5-4|TRBJ2-1
CASSPSGQGSSYNEQFF
>TRBV5-1|TRBJ2-2
CASSALQTGTPNTGELFF
>TRBV5-6|TRBJ1-3
CASSSEGAGNTIYF
>TRBV29-1|TRBJ2-7
CSVSVSGTGIAF
>TRBV20-1|TRBJ1-3
CSARGWNTIYF
>TRBV9|TRBJ1-2
CASSAGGEGYTF
>TRBV4-2|TRBJ1-6
CASSQGGGHSSYNSPLHF
>TRBV30|TRBJ1-2
CAWSNRYGYTF
>TRBV6-5|TRBJ1-4
CASSYSTGVWEKLFF